The rows below give T cell receptor beta chains drawn from one sample of a study of CD8+ T cells in alopecia areata. Data came from immunoSEQ multiplex PCR; TCRdb stores just in-frame clones and leaves some out. Among more than 150,000 clones listed, 59% were seen once. The sample was CD4+ T cells sorted from blood, taken at week 0. The receptors come from a human donor with alopecia areata. The CDR3 runs from the conserved cysteine through the conserved F or W. A D gene is named only where the DNA matches it firmly. For some rows the clone size is stated as once, few or many, or as a class when expanded; others skip it.

>-|-|15|TRBV11-2|TRBJ2-7
TGTGCCAGCAGCTTAAAGCCCGGCGACACCTACGAGCAGTACTTC
CASSLKPGDTYEQYF
>-|-|15|TRBV30|TRBJ2-2
TGTGCCTGGAGTGTAGCAGGAGCGAACACCGGGGAGCTGTTTTTT
CAWSVAGANTGELFF
>few|-|12|TRBV25-1|TRBJ1-1
TGTGCCAGCAGTGAACTGACAGCTGAAGCTTTCTTT
CASSELTAEAFF
>-|TRBD1|14|TRBV5-1|TRBJ1-1
TGCGCCAGCAGCCCGACAGGGGAGTACACTGAAGCTTTCTTT
CASSPTGEYTEAFF
>-|TRBD2|15|TRBV30|TRBJ2-5
TGTGCCTGGAGTGTTGGTAGGACTAGCTTGGAGACCCAGTACTTC
CAWSVGRTSLETQYF
>-|TRBD1|14|TRBV6-6|TRBJ1-5
TGTGCCAGCGGGACAGAAAGATTGAATCAGCCCCAGCATTTT
CASGTERLNQPQHF
>-|-|11|TRBV7-2|TRBJ2-5
TGTGCCAGCAGGGGGCTAGAGACCCAGTACTTC
CASRGLETQYF
>-|-|14|TRBV7-9|TRBJ2-7
TGTGCCAGCAGCTTAGCGGGATACCCCTACGAGCAGTACTTC
CASSLAGYPYEQYF
>-|-|12|TRBV2|TRBJ2-7
TGTGCCAGCCGATGGGAAACCTACGAGCAGTACTTC
CASRWETYEQYF
>few|TRBD1|15|TRBV23-1|TRBJ2-1
TGCGCCAGCAGTCTCTCGACAGGGACCGAACCTAGGCAGTTCTTC
CASSLSTGTEPRQFF
>-|-|14|TRBV7-9|TRBJ2-1
TGTGCCAGCAGCCGACAAGTAGTAATCGATGAGCAGTTCTTC
CASSRQVVIDEQFF
>-|-|13|TRBV19|TRBJ1-1
TGTGCCAGTAGTGTAAGGTTGAACACTGAAGCTTTCTTT
CASSVRLNTEAFF
>-|TRBD1|13|TRBV29-1|TRBJ1-2
TGCAGCGACGACAGGGGCCCTAACTATGGCTACACCTTC
CSDDRGPNYGYTF
>few|TRBD1|13|TRBV29-1|TRBJ2-7
TGCAGCGTTAAGACAGGGAGCTCCTACGAGCAGTACTTC
CSVKTGSSYEQYF
>-|TRBD1|13|TRBV2|TRBJ1-6
TGTGCCAGCAGTAGGGACAGGGTCTCACCCCTCCACTTT
CASSRDRVSPLHF
>few|TRBD2|15|TRBV7-9|TRBJ2-1
TGTGCCAGCACCCTTATGGGGACTACTGATGGGGAGCAGTTCTTC
CASTLMGTTDGEQFF
>-|TRBD1|15|TRBV6-1|TRBJ1-1
TGTGCCAGCAGTGTAATGGGACAGGGGAACACTGAAGCTTTCTTT
CASSVMGQGNTEAFF
>-|TRBD1|13|TRBV2|TRBJ2-7
TGTGCCAGCAGGGGGACAGGGGGATACGAGCAGTACTTC
CASRGTGGYEQYF
>once|TRBD1|15|TRBV27|TRBJ1-6
TGTGCCAGCAGTTTAAGAGCAGGGGGAACTTCACCCCTCCACTTT
CASSLRAGGTSPLHF
>-|-|15|TRBV15|TRBJ1-1
TGTGCCACCAGCAGAGATATTGGGGTAAACACTGAAGCTTTCTTT
CATSRDIGVNTEAFF
>-|TRBD2|18|TRBV23-1|TRBJ2-2
TGCGCCAGCAGTCATCTAATCGCTCTAGCGGGGGTTACCGGGGAGCTGTTTTTT
CASSHLIALAGVTGELFF
>few|TRBD1|14|TRBV9|TRBJ1-2
TGTGCCAGCAGCGCTCGACAGGGGCGGGTAGGCTACACCTTC
CASSARQGRVGYTF
>few|-|13|TRBV10-3|TRBJ1-2
TGTGCCATCAGTGGATCAAGAAACTATGGCTACACCTTC
CAISGSRNYGYTF
>-|-|13|TRBV30|TRBJ1-5
TGTGCCTGGAGTGTCGAGGGGAATCAGCCCCAGCATTTT
CAWSVEGNQPQHF
>few|-|13|TRBV6-5|TRBJ1-6
TGTGCCAGCAGTCTAGGGAGTAATTCACCCCTCCACTTT
CASSLGSNSPLHF
>few|TRBD1|12|TRBV29-1|TRBJ2-1
TGCAGCGTTGACCGACAGGGCCTTGAGCAGTTCTTC
CSVDRQGLEQFF
>-|-|13|TRBV25-1|TRBJ1-6
TGTGCCAGCAGTCGGGACATTAATTCACCCCTCCACTTT
CASSRDINSPLHF
>few|-|15|TRBV6-4|TRBJ2-1
TGTGCCAGCTCGGAGGGACGGGGTCCCTACAATGAGCAGTTCTTC
CASSEGRGPYNEQFF
>-|-|12|TRBV15|TRBJ1-2
TGTGCCACCAGCAGAGATCACACAGGGAAGACCTTC
CATSRDHTGKTF
>-|-|15|TRBV5-6|TRBJ1-2
TGTGCCAGCAGCTTGGGACAGGAACACTTCTATGGCTACACCTTC
CASSLGQEHFYGYTF
>many|TRBD2|17|TRBV18|TRBJ2-3
TGTGCCAGCTCACCACTAGCGGGGGCAACTAGCACAGATACGCAGTATTTT
CASSPLAGATSTDTQYF
>-|-|13|TRBV15|TRBJ1-5
TGTGCCACCAGCAGTAAGTCCGGGCAGCCCCAGCATTTT
CATSSKSGQPQHF
>-|-|13|TRBV6-1|TRBJ1-1
TGTGCCAGCGACGGGGGGCTGAACACTGAAGCTTTCTTT
CASDGGLNTEAFF
>-|-|12|TRBV7-8|TRBJ2-7
TGTGCCAGCAGCTTAGCAGGGGCCGAGCAGTACTTC
CASSLAGAEQYF
>-|-|13|TRBV6-5|TRBJ1-4
TGTGCCAGCAGTAGGGCGCAAGGTGAAAAACTGTTTTTT
CASSRAQGEKLFF
>-|TRBD2|15|TRBV11-2|TRBJ2-7
TGTGCCAGCAGCTTAGCTTCTAGCGGTAACTACGAGCAGTACTTC
CASSLASSGNYEQYF
>few|-|14|TRBV25-1|TRBJ2-1
TGTGCCAGCAGTGAATCTCCAGGGCAGGATGAGCAGTTCTTC
CASSESPGQDEQFF
>-|-|18|TRBV4-2|TRBJ2-4
TGTGCCAGCAGCCAAGGGGGGGGCCGGGAGCTAGCCAAAAACATTCAGTACTTC
CASSQGGGRELAKNIQYF
>-|-|14|TRBV6-5|TRBJ2-7
TGTGCCAGCAGAAAGGACAGCCCCTCCTACGAGCAGTACTTC
CASRKDSPSYEQYF
>few|TRBD2|14|TRBV7-2|TRBJ2-5
TGTGCCAGCAGCCTTCGGGGGGGGTCAGAGACCCAGTACTTC
CASSLRGGSETQYF
>-|-|13|TRBV7-9|TRBJ1-6
TGTGCCAGCAGCTTATGGGAGAATTCACCCCTCCACTTT
CASSLWENSPLHF
>-|-|13|TRBV2|TRBJ2-7
TGTGCCAGCAGTGGCGGGGGCAGATACGAGCAGTACTTC
CASSGGGRYEQYF
>-|-|13|TRBV7-6|TRBJ1-5
TGTGCCAGCAGCTGGGGCGCCAATCAGCCCCAGCATTTT
CASSWGANQPQHF
>-|TRBD1|15|TRBV5-6|TRBJ1-5
TGTGCCAGCAGCTCCACAGACAGGGGCAATCAGCCCCAGCATTTT
CASSSTDRGNQPQHF
>-|TRBD2|15|TRBV2|TRBJ2-1
TGTGCCAGCAGCCCAAGGACTAGCGGCTACAATGAGCAGTTCTTC
CASSPRTSGYNEQFF
>-|TRBD1|15|TRBV19|TRBJ2-5
TGTGCCAGTAGTGTTACCGGGACAGGGGCAGAGACCCAGTACTTC
CASSVTGTGAETQYF
>-|-|11|TRBV29-1|TRBJ1-4
TGCAGCGCCAGAGTCGGGGAAAAACTGTTTTTT
CSARVGEKLFF
>once|-|13|TRBV6-1|TRBJ2-7
TGTGCCAGCAGTGCATACAGTGGATACGAGCAGTACTTC
CASSAYSGYEQYF
>few|-|13|TRBV29-1|TRBJ2-5
TGCAGCGTCGCCGACAGGTACCAAGAGACCCAGTACTTC
CSVADRYQETQYF
>-|-|15|TRBV29-1|TRBJ1-2
TGCAGCGTTGTCTCTTCGGGACGGATTCCCTATGGCTACACCTTC
CSVVSSGRIPYGYTF
>once|TRBD1|16|TRBV28|TRBJ1-1
TGTGCCAGCAGTCCGCAGGGGGGGGCGGATAGGGCTGAAGCTTTCTTT
CASSPQGGADRAEAFF
>-|-|12|TRBV6-6|TRBJ2-5
TGTGCCAGCGCCCCCCCTCAGGAGACCCAGTACTTC
CASAPPQETQYF
>few|-|17|TRBV2|TRBJ2-5
TGTGCCAGCAGTTCCCAATTGGGGTTACAGGGAAAGGAGACCCAGTACTTC
CASSSQLGLQGKETQYF